Listed below are T cell receptor beta chains from one sample, sequenced in a study of shared clonotypes between healthy human individuals. Repertoires were generated with immunoSEQ multiplex PCR, while TCRdb's copy carries only in-frame clones and drops some. The sample has more than 2,000,000 clones; just over 90% are singletons. Specimen: naive CD4+ T cells sorted from blood. The receptors originated from a young man in good health. CDR3s include the opening cysteine and the closing phenylalanine or tryptophan. The D gene is left open where the match is weak. Size tells how often a clone was seen (once, few, many) or the class of an expanded clone, and some rows leave it out.

clone size	D gene	V gene	J gene	CDR3 DNA	CDR3 protein
.	.	TRBV28	TRBJ2-3	TGTGCCAGCAGTCCGGGGTCGGGGGCCCTTCCCTATGATACGCAGTATTTT	CASSPGSGALPYDTQYF
.	TRBD1	TRBV5-1	TRBJ2-7	TGCGCCAGCAGCCCACCCGGACAGGGCTTGCGACTAGGGGCCGAGCAGTACTTC	CASSPPGQGLRLGAEQYF
.	.	TRBV7-2	TRBJ2-6	TGTGCCAGCAGCCTCAGGACAGTTAGCCACTCTGGGGCCAACGTCCTGACTTTC	CASSLRTVSHSGANVLTF
.	.	TRBV7-2	TRBJ2-2	TGTGCCAGCAGCCCCCGGCGGGACTCTAACACCGGGGAGCTGTTTTTT	CASSPRRDSNTGELFF
.	TRBD1	TRBV2	TRBJ2-1	TGTGCCAGCAGGGACAGGGGGACCTACAATGAGCAGTTCTTC	CASRDRGTYNEQFF
.	.	TRBV11-2	TRBJ2-1	TGTGCCAGCAGCTCGGTCCGAGGGAGGAAGGACAATGAGCAGTTCTTC	CASSSVRGRKDNEQFF
once	.	TRBV19	TRBJ1-4	TGTGCCAGTAGTAATCCGAGGAGCAAAGGAAATGAAAAACTGTTTTTT	CASSNPRSKGNEKLFF
.	.	TRBV7-2	TRBJ2-1	TGTGCCAGCAGCTCCACTCCTACCCCCTACAATGAGCAGTTCTTC	CASSSTPTPYNEQFF
.	.	TRBV30	TRBJ1-2	TGTGCCTGGAGTGACCGGGACTTTTATGGCTACACCTTC	CAWSDRDFYGYTF
.	TRBD2	TRBV10-2	TRBJ2-1	TGCGCCAGCTCCGAACTAGCGGGGGGATACAATGAGCAGTTCTTC	CASSELAGGYNEQFF
.	.	TRBV18	TRBJ2-7	TGTGCCACCAATGGAGAGGGGGGTTCCTACGAGCAGTACTTC	CATNGEGGSYEQYF
.	.	TRBV7-9	TRBJ1-1	TGTGCCAGCAGCTTAGATCGGGGGGGCGCTGAAGCTTTCTTT	CASSLDRGGAEAFF
.	.	TRBV7-9	TRBJ2-1	TGTGCCAGCAGCTTAGTCACATACAATGAGCAGTTCTTC	CASSLVTYNEQFF
once	TRBD1	TRBV6-1	TRBJ1-4	TGTGCCAGCTGGGAGACAGGGAGGGGCGAAAAACTGTTTTTT	CASWETGRGEKLFF
.	.	TRBV7-7	TRBJ2-5	TGTGCTAGCAGCCCCTGGGTTAGCGCACCTAAAGGGGAGACCCAGTACTTC	CASSPWVSAPKGETQYF
.	.	TRBV27	TRBJ2-5	TGTGCCAGCAGTTTTCGGAGGCTAGAGACCCAGTACTTC	CASSFRRLETQYF
.	.	TRBV6-1	TRBJ1-6	TGTGCCAGCAGTGAACAGGTCGGTTCACCCCTCCACTTT	CASSEQVGSPLHF
.	.	TRBV18	TRBJ1-4	TGTGCCAGCTCACCCGACAGGAATGAAAAACTGTTTTTT	CASSPDRNEKLFF
.	TRBD1	TRBV30	TRBJ1-2	TGTGCCTGGAATTATAGGGGGCGATCTAACTATGGCTACACCTTC	CAWNYRGRSNYGYTF
.	TRBD2	TRBV5-1	TRBJ2-2	TGCGCCAGCAAGCGGGAAAGCACCGGGGAGCTGTTTTTT	CASKRESTGELFF
.	.	TRBV7-2	TRBJ1-5	TGTGCCAGCAGAAAGTCCCCGAGTGGCAATCAGCCCCAGCATTTT	CASRKSPSGNQPQHF
.	.	TRBV28	TRBJ2-7	TGTGCCAGCACCGGGGCCATCTACGAGCAGTACTTC	CASTGAIYEQYF
.	TRBD1	TRBV7-3	TRBJ1-4	TGTGCCAGCAGCTTAAAGGGCGGGACAGTCGTCTTT	CASSLKGGTVVF
.	TRBD2	TRBV9	TRBJ2-1	TGTGCCAGCAGCGTAGGGGGGACTAGCAATGAGCAGTTCTTC	CASSVGGTSNEQFF
.	TRBD1	TRBV5-6	TRBJ1-3	TGTGCCAGCAGCACGGACAGGGGGCTGGGAAACACCATATATTTT	CASSTDRGLGNTIYF
.	.	TRBV21-1	TRBJ2-2	TGTGCCAGCAGCAGGAGCGGGGGGCCCCCCGGGGAGCTGTTTTTT	CASSRSGGPPGELFF
.	TRBD1	TRBV10-3	TRBJ2-7	TGTGCCATCAGTGAAATCGAGGGGGCTACGCTGAAGGGCGAGCAGTACTTC	CAISEIEGATLKGEQYF
.	TRBD1	TRBV4-2	TRBJ2-7	TGTGCCAGCAGCCAAGAGGGGACAGGGGTAACCTACGAGCAGTACTTC	CASSQEGTGVTYEQYF
.	.	TRBV19	TRBJ2-2	TGTGCCAGTAGTCTCCGGGCCGGGGAGCTGTTTTTT	CASSLRAGELFF
.	.	TRBV5-1	TRBJ1-6	TGCGCCAGCAGCTTGGCTGTGGGAGATAATTCACCCCTCCACTTT	CASSLAVGDNSPLHF
.	TRBD1	TRBV6-4	TRBJ1-2	TGTGCCAGCAGTGCCGAGGGACAGGGACAAGGCTACACCTTC	CASSAEGQGQGYTF
.	TRBD2	TRBV5-1	TRBJ2-3	TGCGCCAGCAGCTTGGAACCTAGCGGGAGCTCAGATACGCAGTATTTT	CASSLEPSGSSDTQYF
.	.	TRBV4-1	TRBJ1-2	TGCGCCAGCAGCTCCCCTTTTGAGGGGAAAGATGGCTACACCTTC	CASSSPFEGKDGYTF
.	.	TRBV4-1	TRBJ2-5	TGCGCCAGCAGCCAAGATCTCGTGGGGCAGGGCCAAGAGACCCAGTACTTC	CASSQDLVGQGQETQYF
.	.	TRBV6-1	TRBJ1-5	TGTGCCAGCAGTGAAGGCCCTTATAGCAATCAGCCCCAGCATTTT	CASSEGPYSNQPQHF
.	.	TRBV19	TRBJ2-5	TGTGCCAGTAGTTTAGACTATAGGGAGACCCAGTACTTC	CASSLDYRETQYF
.	.	TRBV10-3	TRBJ1-2	TGTGCCATCAGTGGGGAGCAGGGAGGCTATGGCTACACCTTC	CAISGEQGGYGYTF
.	TRBD2	TRBV11-2	TRBJ2-3	TGTGCCAGCAGCCCTCTAAGAGCGGGGGCCACAGATACGCAGTATTTT	CASSPLRAGATDTQYF
.	TRBD1	TRBV25-1	TRBJ1-5	TGTGCCAGCAGTGGTCCGGGACAGGGGGACAATCAGCCCCAGCATTTT	CASSGPGQGDNQPQHF
.	TRBD1	TRBV2	TRBJ1-1	TGTGCCAGCAGGCCGGACAGGGTTACTGAAGCTTTCTTT	CASRPDRVTEAFF
.	.	TRBV27	TRBJ2-3	TGTGCCAGCAGTTTATCGGGCAGGGACACAGATACGCAGTATTTT	CASSLSGRDTDTQYF
.	.	TRBV29-1	TRBJ1-2	TGCAGCGCCACCCGAGGGGTCCAGGACTATGGCTACACCTTC	CSATRGVQDYGYTF
.	.	TRBV5-1	TRBJ2-4	TGCGCCAGCAGCAAACTTGGGGGGGGCGGGCCCTTGGCCGAAAACATTCAGTACTTC	CASSKLGGGGPLAENIQYF
.	.	TRBV30	TRBJ1-4	TGTGCCTGGAACAGACAGAGAAGGGGTAATGAAAAACTGTTTTTT	CAWNRQRRGNEKLFF
.	.	TRBV19	TRBJ2-1	TGTGCCAGTAGTACCTGGGGCCTCCGACTTAACTCCCCCTCCTACAATGAGCAGTTCTTC	CASSTWGLRLNSPSYNEQFF
.	.	TRBV21-1	TRBJ2-7	TGTGCCAGCAGGGGAACAGGGCCGTCCTACGAGCAGTACTTC	CASRGTGPSYEQYF
.	TRBD2	TRBV11-2	TRBJ2-1	TGTGCCAGCAGCCTAGAGGGCCGGACTAGCGGCTACAATGAGCAGTTCTTC	CASSLEGRTSGYNEQFF
.	TRBD1	TRBV30	TRBJ1-2	TGTGCCTGGCAGGGGGCATATGGCTACACCTTC	CAWQGAYGYTF
.	.	TRBV18	TRBJ2-6	TGTGCCAGCTCACCACTGGGGATGGGCTCTGGGGCCAACGTCCTGACTTTC	CASSPLGMGSGANVLTF
once	.	TRBV10-3	TRBJ2-7	TGTGCCACGGCACAGGGCTACGAGCAGTACTTC	CATAQGYEQYF
.	TRBD2	TRBV2	TRBJ2-1	TGTGCCAGCAGTCTCCTAGCGGGAGAGGTTTCTGAGCAGTTCTTC	CASSLLAGEVSEQFF
.	.	TRBV28	TRBJ2-7	TGTGCCAGCAGTTTAAGGGACTGGAGCTCCTACGAGCAGTACTTC	CASSLRDWSSYEQYF
.	TRBD1	TRBV19	TRBJ1-5	TGTGCCAGTAGCACCAACAGGGGTAGCAGCAATCAGCCCCAGCATTTT	CASSTNRGSSNQPQHF
.	TRBD1	TRBV7-6	TRBJ2-6	TGTGCCAGCAGCCCCCAGAGGACAGGGGGCGCTTCTGGGGCCAACGTCCTGACTTTC	CASSPQRTGGASGANVLTF